The 23 T cell receptor beta chains given below trace back to one sample, sequenced in a study of prognosis after radiotherapy for stage I lung cancer. Genomic DNA was subjected to two-round multiplex PCR for amplification of TCR beta CDR3. For every TRBV and TRBJ gene, a specific primer was used in first-round PCR. TCRdb processed the multiplex PCR reads anew with MiXCR; each CDR3 protein has one entry. The sample comprises tens of thousands of distinct CDR3 sequences, under 60% of which are singletons, and 15% rests with the top ten. The material was PBMCs, obtained before or after stereotactic body radiation therapy (not recorded which). The receptor source for this set is a donor at least 50 years old with non-small cell lung cancer.

Regarding this clonotype: The conserved phenylalanine or tryptophan normally closing the CDR3 is absent here, so this likely arose from a read error. Because the CDR3's place on the DNA is in doubt, the DNA is left out and the CDR3 is given as listed by TCRdb. The chain carries TRBV19 and TRBJ2-7; the D call in the table, TRBD1, was not verified against the DNA. A total of 14 residues make up the CDR3, ends included. Germline V CDR1 and CDR2: LNHDA, SQIVND (reference sequence). CDR3 amino acids: CASSHGQGTYEQHL.

In its sample, this clonotype was seen many times. The genes are TRBV3-1 and TRBJ2-5; D possibly corresponds to TRBD2 (6 bases). Deletions cut 4 bases from V and 9 bases from J, with 9 bases between. The V gene's germline CDR1 is LGHDT and CDR2 YNNKEL (reference sequence). This CDR3 is 11 amino acids long. DNA of the CDR3: TGTGCCAGCAGCCTGGGACTCTCCCAGTACTTC. It specifies CASSLGLSQYF.

Comment on this clonotype: A junction end diverges from the germline sequence, so it may reflect a read error. The chain couples TRBV7-8 to TRBJ1-2; TRBD1 agrees at 11 bases. This CDR3 region has 16 residues. The germline gives CDR1 SGHVS, CDR2 FQNEAQ. The CDR3 DNA sequence: TGTGCCAGCAGCTTATATGACAGGACAGGGGGCTATGTCTACACCTTC. It specifies CASSLYDRTGGYVYTF.

The rearrangement joins TRBV7-2 to TRBJ1-1, with TRBD1 identical over 9 bases. The length of the CDR3 is 15 residues. Germline CDR1 and CDR2: SGHTA and FQGNSA. Unmatched junction bases numbered 7, after V lost 2 bases and J lost 6 bases. Here the CDR3 DNA reads TGTGCCAGCAGCTTATTGCCACAGGGGGCTTCTGAAGCTTTCTTT. Its translation: CASSLLPQGASEAFF.

The genes are TRBV5-1 and TRBJ2-7; D ambiguous. The V gene's germline CDR1 is SGHRS and CDR2 YFSETQ. CDR3 length equals 11 residues. Trimming removed 4 bases at V and 6 bases at J, with 8 bases between. This chain's CDR3 is CASSQDVEQYF. For the CDR3, the DNA is TGCGCCAGCAGCCAGGACGTCGAGCAGTACTTC.

Ten or more counts support this clonotype. J is TRBJ2-7 and V is TRBV2; D is perhaps TRBD2 (6 bases). Trimming removed 4 bases at V and 3 bases at J, with 16 bases between. There are 15 residues in the CDR3. Germline assignment: CDR1 SNHLY and CDR2 FYNNEI. The CDR3 here is CASSGYPGAGYEQYF. The CDR3 bases are TGTGCCAGCAGTGGATACCCAGGAGCGGGCTACGAGCAGTACTTC.

As to this clonotype: This sequence is one base from a far larger clone and is likely a read error. The chain couples TRBV6-4 to TRBJ2-6; tentatively, D is TRBD2 (5 bases). The CDR3 has 15 residues. CDR1 and CDR2 from the germline V gene are MRHNA and SNTAGT. The CDR3 sequence is CSSSYRGTGANVLTF. CDR3 DNA sequence: TGTTCCAGCAGTTACCGGGGAACTGGGGCCAACGTCCTGACTTTC.

In regard to this clonotype: This sequence is one base from a far larger clone and is likely a read error. This chain connects TRBV6-2 or TRBV6-3 to TRBJ2-5; D is unclear. This CDR3 has 14 residues. Trimming shortened V by 8 bases and J by 4 bases, and 17 bases separated the two germline ends. The germline gives CDR1 MNHEY, CDR2 SVGEGT. DNA for the CDR3: TGTGCCAGCGTTTTGGGGATGGGTTTAGAGACCCAGTACTTC. This gives the protein CASVLGMGLETQYF.

By share, this clonotype ranks as medium-sized. The chain is built from TRBV28 and TRBJ2-7, with D tentatively TRBD1 (5 bases). The V end was cut by 10 bases, the J end by 0 bases, with 13 bases between. CDR1 is MDHEN, CDR2 SYDVKM, per germline. CDR3 size: 13 residues. CDR3 amino acids: CATTGHPSYEQYF. CDR3 nucleotide sequence: TGTGCCACCACAGGACATCCCTCCTACGAGCAGTACTTC.

In this sample, this clonotype turned up many times. The chain has TRBV19 and TRBJ1-1; D ambiguous. The CDR3 extends over 12 amino acids. Trimming shortened V by 8 bases and J by 4 bases, and 11 bases separated the two germline ends. Germline lookup yields CDR1 LNHDA and CDR2 SQIVND (reference sequence). The CDR3 region is CASAIGVTEAFF. CDR3 in DNA: TGTGCCAGTGCCATCGGGGTCACTGAAGCTTTCTTT.

With respect to this clonotype: This sequence may be a read error, since a much larger clone differs from it by one base. The chain employs TRBV10-2 and TRBJ2-5; 8 nucleotides agree with TRBD2. V gave up 3 bases and J gave up 5 bases; unmatched junction bases: 11. Germline CDR1 WSHSY, CDR2 SAAADI. This CDR3 contains 16 residues. The CDR3 loop reads CASSDKGVAGRETQYF. The CDR3 nucleotides read TGCGCCAGCAGTGATAAAGGGGTAGCGGGGCGGGAGACCCAGTACTTC.

This clonotype has at least ten counts. The V gene is TRBV5-4, the J gene TRBJ2-2; weak D call: TRBD2 (7 bases). V gave up 2 bases and J gave up 0 bases, with 14 bases separating them. In germline, CDR1 is SGHNT, CDR2 YYREEE (reference sequence). The CDR3 extends over 17 amino acids. Here the CDR3 reads CASSLPGGATNTGELFF. CDR3 DNA sequence: TGTGCCAGCAGCTTACCGGGGGGCGCAACGAACACCGGGGAGCTGTTTTTT. The entire variable domain, with the rest obtained from reference TRBV5-4 and TRBJ2-2, is as follows: ETGVTQSPTHLIKTRGQQVTLRCSSQSGHNTVSWYQQALGQGPQFIFQYYREEENGRGNFPPRFSGLQFPNYSSELNVNALELDDSALYLCASSLPGGATNTGELFFGEGSRLTVL.

This clonotype has more than one count but fewer than ten. The chain joins TRBV5-6 to TRBJ1-4; 7 positions agree with TRBD1. CDR1 and CDR2 from the germline V gene are SGHDT and YYEEEE. V dropped 3 bases and J dropped 16; count of bases not matched to a gene: 12. CDR3 size: 13 residues. For the CDR3, the DNA is TGTGCCAGCAGCTCGCCCACAGGGGATGAGAAGTTTTTT. This translates into CASSSPTGDEKFF.

By its share, this clonotype is medium-sized. J is TRBJ1-6 and V is TRBV5-5, with D hard to call. Per the germline V gene, CDR1 is SGHKS and CDR2 is YYEKEE (reference sequence). The CDR3 runs 15 residues. The V gene lost 1 base and the J gene lost 8 bases, with 13 bases spanning the gap. The CDR3 here is CASSLPHHGDSPLHF. The CDR3 nucleotides read TGTGCCAGCAGCTTGCCACACCACGGTGATTCACCCCTCCACTTT.

At least ten counts were recorded for this clonotype. The chain employs TRBV6-5 and TRBJ2-7, with a weak D call TRBD2 (6 bases). Trimming removed 3 bases from V and 6 bases from J, with 15 bases in between. CDR3 size: 14 residues. Germline assignment: CDR1 MNHEY and CDR2 SVGAGI. This CDR3 is CASSYTGEGFEQYF. Here the CDR3 DNA reads TGTGCCAGCAGTTATACGGGAGAGGGATTCGAGCAGTACTTC.

This clonotype was seen repeatedly, ten times or more. CDR3 region: CASSNQSRGPNEKLFF. Written as DNA, the CDR3 is TGTGCCAGCAGTAATCAATCCCGTGGCCCTAATGAAAAACTGTTTTTT. The chain couples TRBV6-2 or TRBV6-3 to TRBJ1-4; D not certain. V lost 5 bases and J lost 3, with 16 bases in between. CDR3 length: 16 residues. The germline gives CDR1 MNHEY, CDR2 SVGEGT.

As regards this clonotype: A far larger clone is off by one base, so a read error is likely. The chain employs TRBV27 and TRBJ2-4; tentative D call: TRBD1 (7 bases). The V end lost 5 bases, the J end lost 13 bases, and 24 bases lay between the germline ends. Per germline, CDR1 MNHEY and CDR2 SMNVEV (reference sequence). The CDR3 has 15 residues. The CDR3 spells CASSPRDSSKENQYF. The CDR3 nucleotides read TGTGCCAGCAGTCCGCGGGACAGTAGTAAAGAGAACCAGTACTTC.

Relative to its sample, this clonotype is medium-sized. The chain couples TRBV5-1 to TRBJ1-3; D unclear. Deletions cut 2 bases from V and 0 bases from J, with 15 bases between. The CDR3 has 17 residues. Germline CDR1 SGHRS, CDR2 YFSETQ. The CDR3 spells CASSFNGVSFSGNTIYF. In nucleotides, the CDR3 is TGCGCCAGCAGCTTCAATGGGGTTAGTTTCTCTGGAAACACCATATATTTT.

This sequence joins TRBV7-6 and TRBJ2-1; TRBD2 aligns across 7 bases. The CDR3 contains 17 residues. Trimming cost V 2 bases and J 7 bases; bases outside gene matches: 14. Germline V gene sequence: CDR1 SGHVS, CDR2 FNYEAQ. CDR3 in amino acids: CASSLSSCGRADNEQFF. DNA for the CDR3: TGTGCCAGCAGCTTAAGCTCATGTGGGAGGGCCGATAATGAGCAGTTCTTC. Using reference TRBV7-6 and TRBJ2-1 for the parts outside the CDR3, the full variable domain is GAGVSQSPRYKVTKRGQDVALRCDPISGHVSLYWYRQALGQGPEFLTYFNYEAQQDKSGLPNDRFSAERPEGSISTLTIQRTEQRDSAMYRCASSLSSCGRADNEQFFGPGTRLTVL.

This clonotype came up many times. The gene calls are TRBV14 and TRBJ1-6, with 8 bases matching TRBD1. Trimming removed 4 bases from V and 12 bases from J; junction bases left unmatched: 8. CDR3 length equals 14 residues. In germline, CDR1 is SGHDN, CDR2 FVKESK. The chain's CDR3 is CASSPTGGKRPLHF. DNA for the CDR3: TGTGCCAGCAGCCCAACAGGGGGGAAACGACCCCTCCACTTT.

This sequence joins TRBV12-3 or TRBV12-4 and TRBJ1-2, with D maybe TRBD1 (5 bases). There are 12 residues in the CDR3. Trimming removed 6 bases at V and 4 bases at J, with 9 bases between. The CDR3 is CASRPDSYGYTF. CDR3 coding DNA: TGTGCCAGCAGACCAGACAGCTATGGCTACACCTTC.

This clonotype was found many times. The rearrangement uses TRBV3-2 and TRBJ1-4; the table assigns TRBD1, which was not confirmed against the DNA. TRBV3-2 is a pseudogene. CDR3 length: 17 residues. The CDR3 DNA reads as TGTGCCAGCAGCTCCGGGACAGGGACTTTCTCTAGAGAAAAACTGTTTTTT. Protein: CASSSGTGTFSREKLFF.

Regarding this clonotype: Mismatch with germline at one junction end may stem from a read error. This chain uses TRBV29-1 with TRBJ2-7; TRBD2 matches at 14 bases. This CDR3 spans 13 amino acids. Germline V gene data show CDR1 as SQVTM and CDR2 as ANQGSEA. The CDR3 region is CIVVGLAGVEQYF. The CDR3 coding sequence is TGCATCGTTGTGGGACTAGCGGGAGTTGAGCAGTACTTC.